Listed here are 21 T cell receptor beta chains from one sample, sequenced in a study of T-cell memory formation after mild COVID-19 (dated by TCRdb to about 2021). The protocol used for the library was 5' RACE. The sample was run on an Illumina NovaSeq 6000. TCRdb's own reprocessing of the public reads used fastp at Q25 and MiXCR and kept productive beta chains. Identical CDR3 proteins give one entry, which carries the most common genes and DNA. For this sample there are around 300,000 distinct CDR3 sequences; around 15% appear just once. The ten biggest clones cover roughly a fifth of the sample. Sample: PBMCs or a T cell subset sorted from them (not recorded which). The receptor source for this set is a man between 18 and 35 years old who had mild COVID-19 (a few samples of this study predate the infection). The sample titles of this study are shuffled in the database, so cell type and time point are left out; the donor was told from shared clones.

This clonotype has a count of ten or more. This sequence joins TRBV5-1 and TRBJ2-3; 10 bases line up with TRBD2. Trimming at V came to 0 bases and at J to 4 bases, leaving 5 bases not matched to a gene. Per the germline V gene, CDR1 is SGHRS and CDR2 is YFSETQ. The CDR3 extends over 16 amino acids. In nucleotides, the CDR3 is TGCGCCAGCAGCTTGGGCGCTAGCGGGGGATCAGATACGCAGTATTTT. This sequence encodes CASSLGASGGSDTQYF.

This clonotype showed up many times. The chain links TRBV3-1 to TRBJ2-1, with 14 bases lining up with TRBD2. CDR1 is LGHDT, CDR2 YNNKEL, per germline (reference sequence). V shed 0 bases, J shed 0 bases, and the junction held 13 bases outside the gene matches. This CDR3 is 22 amino acids long. The CDR3 region is CASSQEIAGTSGGRSSYNEQFF. CDR3 bases: TGTGCCAGCAGCCAAGAGATTGCAGGGACTAGCGGGGGAAGGAGCTCCTACAATGAGCAGTTCTTC.

This sequence joins TRBV4-1 and TRBJ1-2; 7 bases are shared with TRBD1. Per germline, CDR1 MGHRA and CDR2 YSYEKL. The CDR3 spans 16 residues. Trimming took 4 bases from V and 4 from J; bases not matched to a gene: 12. The CDR3 loop is CASSPTSGQRSYGYTF. The DNA for the CDR3 is TGCGCCAGCAGCCCGACTTCGGGACAGCGGTCCTATGGCTACACCTTC.

This chain uses TRBV4-1 with TRBJ2-5, with 13 bases matching TRBD2. Germline V lookup: CDR1 MGHRA, CDR2 YSYEKL. The ends lost 4 bases at V and 4 bases at J; junction bases unmatched: 6. The CDR3 length is 16 residues. This chain's CDR3 is CASSRWTSGGGETQYF. The CDR3 DNA sequence: TGCGCCAGCAGCCGATGGACTAGCGGGGGTGGAGAGACCCAGTACTTC.

This clonotype has more than one count but fewer than ten. Mismatch with germline at one junction end may stem from a read error. J is TRBJ1-5 and V is TRBV5-1; D ambiguous. The CDR3 covers 13 residues. Looked up from germline, CDR1 is SGHRS and CDR2 is YFSETQ. CDR3 protein: CASSSDGNQPQNF. The CDR3 nucleotides read TGCGCCAGCAGCTCGGACGGGAATCAGCCCCAGAATTTT.

The gene calls are TRBV5-6 and TRBJ1-3; no clear D. V was shortened by 2 bases and J by 4 bases, with 7 bases between the two germline ends. The CDR3 is 13 amino acids. Germline lookup yields CDR1 SGHDT and CDR2 YYEEEE. The CDR3 region has the DNA TGTGCCAGCAGCTTACGCAGGGGAAACACCATATATTTT. Its translation: CASSLRRGNTIYF.

This clonotype was seen more than once but under ten times. The chain joins TRBV4-2 to TRBJ2-7, with 7 nucleotides matching TRBD1. The ends lost 4 bases at V and 3 bases at J; junction bases unmatched: 18. From germline, CDR1 is LGHNA and CDR2 YNFKEQ. This CDR3 comprises 18 residues. This CDR3 is CASSPQGTRTGISYEQYF. The CDR3 DNA sequence: TGTGCCAGCAGCCCACAAGGCACCAGGACAGGAATAAGCTACGAGCAGTACTTC.

This clonotype was found a few times. V and J are TRBV2 and TRBJ2-4, with 8 bases fitting TRBD2. The CDR3 runs to 14 residues. V gave up 6 bases and J gave up 8 bases; unmatched junction bases: 9. Germline CDR1 and CDR2: SNHLY and FYNNEI. CDR3 loop: CASRPGGEVDIQYF. The CDR3 nucleotides read TGTGCCAGCAGGCCGGGGGGGGAAGTGGACATTCAGTACTTC.

This rearrangement joins TRBV5-1 to TRBJ2-1; 11 bases map to TRBD2. V lost 0 bases to trimming and J lost 9 bases; unmatched junction nucleotides: 8. Germline assignment: CDR1 SGHRS and CDR2 YFSETQ. This CDR3 is 16 amino acids long. As DNA, the CDR3 is TGCGCCAGCAGCTTGGCCCTAGCGGGGGGCCGGGGTGAGCAGTTCTTC. This codes for CASSLALAGGRGEQFF.

This chain joins TRBV9 and TRBJ2-5; the D is unclear. Germline V gene sequence: CDR1 SGDLS, CDR2 YYNGEE. The CDR3 runs to 15 residues. Trimming removed 3 bases at V and 2 bases at J, with 14 bases between. The DNA for the CDR3 is TGTGCCAGCAGCGCACTTGCCGACTCTCAAGAGACCCAGTACTTC. Amino acid sequence: CASSALADSQETQYF.

This clonotype has ten or more counts. The chain uses TRBV12-3 or TRBV12-4 and TRBJ1-5; 11 positions agree with TRBD1. V shed 7 bases, J shed 7 bases, and the junction held 6 bases outside the gene matches. This CDR3 region has 14 residues. The CDR3 sequence: CASTGQGVEQPQHF. Here the CDR3 DNA reads TGTGCCAGCACGGGACAGGGGGTGGAACAGCCCCAGCATTTT.

This clonotype appeared a few times. The V call is TRBV6-2 or TRBV6-3, the J call TRBJ1-3, with 8 nucleotides matching TRBD1. With 2 bases clipped from V and 8 bases from J, the junction kept 8 bases outside the gene matches. This CDR3 has 15 amino acids. Germline lookup yields CDR1 MNHEY and CDR2 SVGEGT. CDR3 coding DNA: TGTGCCAGCAGTTACCCCGGGACAGGCGTCCACACCATATATTTT. Encoded protein: CASSYPGTGVHTIYF.

This clonotype was counted only a few times. The rearrangement links TRBV20-1 to TRBJ2-3; no firm D call. This CDR3 comprises 14 residues. Trimming took off 1 base at V and 2 bases at J, with 10 bases between the two ends. The germline CDR1 and CDR2 sequences are DFQATT and SNEGSKA (reference sequence). In nucleotides, the CDR3 is TGCAGTGCTAGAGGGCTTCTCCCCACAGATACGCAGTATTTT. It is translated as CSARGLLPTDTQYF.

A few counts support this clonotype. V gene TRBV28 combines with J gene TRBJ1-5; D uncertain. The V gene lost 7 bases and the J gene lost 3 bases, with 7 bases spanning the gap. Germline V lookup: CDR1 MDHEN, CDR2 SYDVKM. CDR3 length: 12 residues. The CDR3 region has the DNA TGTGCCAGCAAGGGAAACAATCAGCCCCAGCATTTT. It translates to CASKGNNQPQHF.

This chain uses TRBV19 with TRBJ1-2; D unclear. This CDR3 contains 13 residues. The ends were cut back, 10 bases at V and 5 bases at J, with 17 bases in the middle. Germline V gene sequence: CDR1 LNHDA, CDR2 SQIVND (reference sequence). The CDR3 here is CATSPSGRYGYTF. The CDR3 DNA reads TGTGCCACCTCACCTTCGGGGAGATATGGCTACACCTTC.

V gene TRBV20-1 combines with J gene TRBJ2-3; unclear D gene. The CDR3 extends over 15 amino acids. V was pared by 3 bases and J by 0 bases, with 13 bases between. Germline V lookup: CDR1 DFQATT, CDR2 SNEGSKA (reference sequence). CDR3 bases: TGCAGTGCTAGCAACTCCGCAAAGAGCACAGATACGCAGTATTTT. This encodes CSASNSAKSTDTQYF.

The rearrangement links TRBV5-1 to TRBJ2-3; TRBD1 matches at 7 bases. From germline, CDR1 is SGHRS and CDR2 YFSETQ. V lost 4 bases, J lost 3 bases, and 14 bases stayed unmatched. The CDR3 sequence is 17 residues long. CDR3 in DNA: TGCGCCAGCAGCCCTCTAGGGGGCCGGGGTGCGACAGATACGCAGTATTTT. It specifies CASSPLGGRGATDTQYF.

The sample holds a few counts of this clonotype. The chain links TRBV7-6 to TRBJ2-6, with TRBD1 matching 8 bases. J was trimmed by 2 bases and V by 5 bases; bases with no gene match: 2. Per the germline V gene, CDR1 is SGHVS and CDR2 is FNYEAQ. CDR3 length: 15 amino acids. CDR3 residues: CASSNRGAGANVLTF. Written as DNA, the CDR3 is TGTGCCAGCAGCAACAGGGGGGCTGGGGCCAACGTCCTGACTTTC.

This clonotype showed up just a few times. V and J are TRBV5-5 and TRBJ2-7; D possibly uses TRBD1 or TRBD2 (5 bases each). Trimming cost V 0 bases and J 3 bases, with 13 bases left between them. Germline CDR1 SGHKS, CDR2 YYEKEE (reference sequence). There are 15 residues in the CDR3. CDR3 loop: CASSLERGSLYEQYF. The CDR3 DNA follows: TGTGCCAGCAGCTTGGAGAGGGGTAGCCTCTACGAGCAGTACTTC.

The table lists this clonotype with many counts. J is TRBJ2-1 and V is TRBV24-1; a possible D gene is TRBD2 (6 bases). Looked up from germline, CDR1 is KGHDR and CDR2 is SFDVKD. The CDR3 runs to 14 residues. Trimming cost V 2 bases and J 10 bases, with 14 bases left between them. This CDR3 is CATSDWREDAEQFF. For the CDR3, the DNA is TGTGCCACCAGTGATTGGAGGGAAGACGCGGAGCAGTTCTTC.

V and J are TRBV27 and TRBJ1-2; unclear D gene. The CDR3 is made up of 14 amino acids. The V end lost 1 base, the J end lost 2 bases, and 8 bases lay between the germline ends. Germline V gene lookup returns CDR1 MNHEY and CDR2 SMNVEV (reference sequence). The CDR3 sequence: CASSLLPGNYGYTF. Here the CDR3 DNA reads TGTGCCAGCAGTTTATTGCCTGGAAACTATGGCTACACCTTC.